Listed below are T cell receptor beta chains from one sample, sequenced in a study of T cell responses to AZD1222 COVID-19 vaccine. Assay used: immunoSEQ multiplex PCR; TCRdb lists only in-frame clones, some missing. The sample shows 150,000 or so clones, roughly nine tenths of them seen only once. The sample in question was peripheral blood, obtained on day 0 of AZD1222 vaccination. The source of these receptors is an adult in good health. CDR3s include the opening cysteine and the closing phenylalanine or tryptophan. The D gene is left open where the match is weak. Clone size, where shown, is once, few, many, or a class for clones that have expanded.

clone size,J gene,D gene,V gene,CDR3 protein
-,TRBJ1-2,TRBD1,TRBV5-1,CASSQDRANYGYTF
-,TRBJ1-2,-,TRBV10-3,CAISGGDSGYTF
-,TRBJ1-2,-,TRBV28,CASSPPGRVYGYTF
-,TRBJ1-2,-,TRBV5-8,CASSFSGRANGYTF
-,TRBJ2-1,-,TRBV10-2,CASPVGDEQFF
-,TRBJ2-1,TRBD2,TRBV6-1,CASSEVGQLLPGLALNEQFF
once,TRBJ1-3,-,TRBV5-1,CASSEQGDGNTIYF
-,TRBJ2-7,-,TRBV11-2,CASSLGVGTYEQYF
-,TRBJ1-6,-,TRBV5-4,CASSLGPQGGTNSPLHF
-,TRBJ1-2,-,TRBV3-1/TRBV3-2,CASSNTQGRLNYGYTF
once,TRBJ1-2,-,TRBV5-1,CASSVTGTNYGYTF
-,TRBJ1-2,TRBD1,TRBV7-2,CASRTGEYGYTF
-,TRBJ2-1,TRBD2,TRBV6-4,CASSISGGAYNEQFF
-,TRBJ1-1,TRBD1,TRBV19,CASRDRGRSLEAFF
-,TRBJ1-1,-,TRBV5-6,CASSLMQGRTEAFF
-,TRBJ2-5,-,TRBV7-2,CASSFDRMRETQYF
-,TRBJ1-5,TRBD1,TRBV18,CASSGATGGTNQPQHF
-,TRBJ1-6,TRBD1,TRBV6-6,CASSPQSGTGHSPLHF
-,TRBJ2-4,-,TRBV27,CASSKTGFKNIQYF
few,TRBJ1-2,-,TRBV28,CASSVVTGYGYTF
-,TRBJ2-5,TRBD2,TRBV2,CASSETSGREYF
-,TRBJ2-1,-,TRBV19,CASKDQSSYNEQFF
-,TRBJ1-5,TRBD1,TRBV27,CASSRQGQSNQPQHF
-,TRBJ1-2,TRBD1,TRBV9,CASSAQGAGYGYTF
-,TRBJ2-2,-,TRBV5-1,CASSLSGNTGELFF
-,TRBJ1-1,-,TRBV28,CVSTVTLNTEAFF
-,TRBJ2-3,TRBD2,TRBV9,CASSGGSAGVENTQYF
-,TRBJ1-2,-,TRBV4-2,CASSGDANGYTF
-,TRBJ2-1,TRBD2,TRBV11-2,CASSLGTSGPRLDEQFF
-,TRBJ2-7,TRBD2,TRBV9,CASSPTSGSSYEQYF
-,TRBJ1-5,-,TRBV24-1,CATSDLPGQPQHF
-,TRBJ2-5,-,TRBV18,CASSPNGGTETQYF
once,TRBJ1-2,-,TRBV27,CASSLQGFGGYGYTF
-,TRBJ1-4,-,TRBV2,CASSLGGGSNEKLFF
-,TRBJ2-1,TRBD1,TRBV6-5,CASSYSGTGIYNEQFF
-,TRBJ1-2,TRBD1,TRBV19,CASSIDQGAPYGYTF
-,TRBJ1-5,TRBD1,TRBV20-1,CSASVGGQGNQPQHF
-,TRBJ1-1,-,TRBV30,CAWRTTGGGTEAFF
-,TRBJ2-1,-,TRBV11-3,CASSHGPNEQFF
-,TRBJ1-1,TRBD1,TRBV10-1,CASSDQTGSGEAFF
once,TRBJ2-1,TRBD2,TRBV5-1,CASSPSGKIYNEQFF
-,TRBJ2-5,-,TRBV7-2,CASSAQLGLQETQYF
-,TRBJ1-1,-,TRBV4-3,CASSQARGTTGGAFF
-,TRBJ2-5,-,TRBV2,CASRGAGETQYF
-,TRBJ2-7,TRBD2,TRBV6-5,CASSRLAGIYEQYF
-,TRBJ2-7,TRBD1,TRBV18,CASSPGQRSPFYEQYF
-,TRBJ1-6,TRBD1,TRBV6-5,CASSYVQGAGISPLHF
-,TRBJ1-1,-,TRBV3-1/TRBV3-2,CASSPGVTEAFF
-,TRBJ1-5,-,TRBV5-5,CASSGEPSGNNQPQHF
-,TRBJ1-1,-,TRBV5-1,CASSLVTDLLNTEAFF
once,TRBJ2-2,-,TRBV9,CASSVGGANTGELFF
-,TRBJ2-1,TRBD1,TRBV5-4,CASSLSLTGTGRYNEQFF
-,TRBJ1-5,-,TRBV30,CAWSVNSNQPQHF
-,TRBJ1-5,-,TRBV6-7,CASSYSGGNQPQHF